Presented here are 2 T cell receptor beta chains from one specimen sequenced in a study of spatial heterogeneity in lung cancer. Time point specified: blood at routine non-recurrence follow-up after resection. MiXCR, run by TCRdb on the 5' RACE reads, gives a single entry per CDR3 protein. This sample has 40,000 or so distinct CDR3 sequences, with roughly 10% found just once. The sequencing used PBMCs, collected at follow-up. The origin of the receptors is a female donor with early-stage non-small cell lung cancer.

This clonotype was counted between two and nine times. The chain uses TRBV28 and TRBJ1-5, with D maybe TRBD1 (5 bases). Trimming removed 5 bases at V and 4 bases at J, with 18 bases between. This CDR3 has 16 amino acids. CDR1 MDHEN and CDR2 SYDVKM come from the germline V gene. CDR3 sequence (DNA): TGTGCCAGCAGTCCGAGGTTTTGGGGGGGGAATCAGCCCCAGCATTTT. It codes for CASSPRFWGGNQPQHF.

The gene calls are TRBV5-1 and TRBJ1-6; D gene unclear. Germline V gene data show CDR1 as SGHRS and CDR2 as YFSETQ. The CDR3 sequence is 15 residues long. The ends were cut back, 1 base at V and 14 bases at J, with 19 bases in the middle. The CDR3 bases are TGCGCCAGCAGCTTGCCCCCGACCGGCGAATTGACCCTCCACTTT. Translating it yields CASSLPPTGELTLHF.